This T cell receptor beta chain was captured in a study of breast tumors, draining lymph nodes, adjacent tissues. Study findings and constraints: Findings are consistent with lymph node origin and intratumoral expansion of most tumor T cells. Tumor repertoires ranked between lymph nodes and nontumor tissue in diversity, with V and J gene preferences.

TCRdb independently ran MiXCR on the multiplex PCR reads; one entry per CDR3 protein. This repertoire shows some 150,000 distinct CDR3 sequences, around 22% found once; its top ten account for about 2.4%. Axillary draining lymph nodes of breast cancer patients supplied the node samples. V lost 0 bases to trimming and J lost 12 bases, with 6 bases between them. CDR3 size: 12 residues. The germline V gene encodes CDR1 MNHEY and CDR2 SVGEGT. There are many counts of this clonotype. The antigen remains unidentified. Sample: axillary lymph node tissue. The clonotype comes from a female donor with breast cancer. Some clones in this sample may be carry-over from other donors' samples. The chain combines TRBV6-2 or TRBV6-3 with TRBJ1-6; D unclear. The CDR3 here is CASSYSFGPLHF. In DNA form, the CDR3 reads TGTGCCAGCAGTTACTCGTTTGGACCCCTCCACTTT.